This T cell receptor beta chain was sequenced in a study of T cell responses to AZD1222 COVID-19 vaccine. Study-level findings and limits: Scientists sampled the repertoires only once the peak T cell response had passed.

The data were produced by immunoSEQ multiplex PCR, yet TCRdb's version contains in-frame clones alone and is incomplete. This table holds tens of thousands of clones, roughly 88% found once. This clone was seen only a few times. The antigen remains unidentified. CDR1 SGHVS and CDR2 FNYEAQ come from the germline V gene. The CDR3 is 11 residues long. V lost 3 bases and J 3 bases, leaving 3 bases between the germline ends. The sample here was peripheral blood, taken on day 0 of AZD1222 vaccination. This chain connects TRBV7-6 to TRBJ2-7, with unresolved D. This sequence was found in an adult in good health. In DNA form, the CDR3 reads TGTGCCAGCAGCTTGGACTACGAGCAGTACTTC. Translated, it gives CASSLDYEQYF.